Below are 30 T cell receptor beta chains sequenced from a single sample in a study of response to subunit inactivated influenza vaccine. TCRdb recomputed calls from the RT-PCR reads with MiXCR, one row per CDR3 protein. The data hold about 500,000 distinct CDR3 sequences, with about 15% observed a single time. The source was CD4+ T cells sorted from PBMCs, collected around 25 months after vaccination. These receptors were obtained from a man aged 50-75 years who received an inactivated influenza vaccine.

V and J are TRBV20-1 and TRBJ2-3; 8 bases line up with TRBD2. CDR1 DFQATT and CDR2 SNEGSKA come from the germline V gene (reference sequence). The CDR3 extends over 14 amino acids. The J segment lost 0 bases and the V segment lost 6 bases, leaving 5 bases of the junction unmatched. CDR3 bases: TGCAGTGCGTATAGCGGGGATAGCACAGATACGCAGTATTTT. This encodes CSAYSGDSTDTQYF.

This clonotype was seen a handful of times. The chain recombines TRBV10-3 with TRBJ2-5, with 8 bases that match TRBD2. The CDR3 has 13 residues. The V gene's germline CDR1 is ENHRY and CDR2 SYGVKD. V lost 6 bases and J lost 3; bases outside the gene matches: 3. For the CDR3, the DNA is TGTGCCATCAGGACTAGCGTAGAAGAGACCCAGTACTTC. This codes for CAIRTSVEETQYF.

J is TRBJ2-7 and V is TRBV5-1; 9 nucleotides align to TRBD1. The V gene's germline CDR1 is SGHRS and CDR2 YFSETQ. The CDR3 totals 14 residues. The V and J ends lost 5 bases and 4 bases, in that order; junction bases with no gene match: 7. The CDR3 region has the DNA TGCGCCAGCAGTGGGGACAGGGCCGTTTACGAGCAGTACTTC. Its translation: CASSGDRAVYEQYF.

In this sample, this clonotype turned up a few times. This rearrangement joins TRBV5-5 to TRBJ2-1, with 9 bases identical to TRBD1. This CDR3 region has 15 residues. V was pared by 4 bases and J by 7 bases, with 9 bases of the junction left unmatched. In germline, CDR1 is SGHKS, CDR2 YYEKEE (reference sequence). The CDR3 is CASSSRDRVPNEQFF. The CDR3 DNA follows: TGTGCCAGCAGCAGCCGGGACAGGGTCCCTAATGAGCAGTTCTTC.

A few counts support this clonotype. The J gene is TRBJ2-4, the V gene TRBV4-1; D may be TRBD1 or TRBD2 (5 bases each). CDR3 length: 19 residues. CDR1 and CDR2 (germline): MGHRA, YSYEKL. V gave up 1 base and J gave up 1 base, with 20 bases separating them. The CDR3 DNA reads TGCGCCAGCAGCCAAGGGGACCTACTGGGGCTTGGGGCCAAAAACATTCAGTACTTC. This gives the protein CASSQGDLLGLGAKNIQYF.

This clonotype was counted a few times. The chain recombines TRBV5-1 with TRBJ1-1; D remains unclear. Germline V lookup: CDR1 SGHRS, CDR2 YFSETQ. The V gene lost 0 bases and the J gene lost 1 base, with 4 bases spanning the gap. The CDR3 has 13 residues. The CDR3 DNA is TGCGCCAGCAGCTTGGCCTCGAACACTGAAGCTTTCTTT. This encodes CASSLASNTEAFF.

CDR3 sequence: CASSQRLGIGTDTQYF. The CDR3 nucleotides read TGTGCCAGCAGCCAGAGACTTGGGATAGGCACAGATACGCAGTATTTT. The chain uses TRBV11-3 and TRBJ2-3; no firm D call. In germline, CDR1 is SGHNT, CDR2 YENEEA. Trimming removed 5 bases at V and 1 base at J, with 16 bases between. CDR3 size: 16 residues.

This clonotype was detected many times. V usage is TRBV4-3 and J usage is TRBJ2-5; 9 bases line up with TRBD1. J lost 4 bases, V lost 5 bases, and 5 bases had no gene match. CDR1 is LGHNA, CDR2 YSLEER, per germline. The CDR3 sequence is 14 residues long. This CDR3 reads CASSLGTGRETQYF. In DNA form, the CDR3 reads TGCGCCAGCAGCTTAGGGACAGGGAGAGAGACCCAGTACTTC.

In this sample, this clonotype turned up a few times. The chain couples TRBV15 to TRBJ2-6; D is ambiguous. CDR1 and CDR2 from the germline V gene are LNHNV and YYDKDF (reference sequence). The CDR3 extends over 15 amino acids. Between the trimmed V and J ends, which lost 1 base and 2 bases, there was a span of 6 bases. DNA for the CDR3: TGTGCCACCAGCAGAGCAGGAGCTGGGGCCAACGTCCTGACTTTC. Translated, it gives CATSRAGAGANVLTF. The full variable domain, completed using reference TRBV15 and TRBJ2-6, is DAMVIQNPRYQVTQFGKPVTLSCSQTLNHNVMYWYQQKSSQAPKLLFHYYDKDFNNEADTPDNFQSRRPNTSFCFLDIRSPGLGDTAMYLCATSRAGAGANVLTFGAGSRLTVL.

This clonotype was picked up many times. CDR3 region: CASSLSASGGHNEQFF. The DNA of the CDR3 is TGTGCCAGCAGCTTAAGTGCTAGCGGGGGGCACAATGAGCAGTTCTTC. The V gene is TRBV7-8, the J gene TRBJ2-1; 11 bases match TRBD2. Trimming cost V 2 bases and J 5 bases; bases outside gene matches: 5. This CDR3 has 16 amino acids. Germline assignment: CDR1 SGHVS and CDR2 FQNEAQ.

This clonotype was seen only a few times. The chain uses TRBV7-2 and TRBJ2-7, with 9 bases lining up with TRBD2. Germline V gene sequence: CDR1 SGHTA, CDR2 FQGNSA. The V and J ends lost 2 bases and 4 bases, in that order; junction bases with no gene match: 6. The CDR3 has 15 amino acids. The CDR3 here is CASSLMASGVYEQYF. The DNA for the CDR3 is TGTGCCAGCAGCTTAATGGCTAGCGGGGTATACGAGCAGTACTTC.

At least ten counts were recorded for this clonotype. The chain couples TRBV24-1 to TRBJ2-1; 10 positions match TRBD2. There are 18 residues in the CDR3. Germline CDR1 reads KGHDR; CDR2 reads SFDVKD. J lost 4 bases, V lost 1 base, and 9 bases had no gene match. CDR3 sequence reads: CATSDFDRAGGPYNEQFF. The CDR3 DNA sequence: TGTGCCACCAGTGATTTCGATCGAGCGGGAGGGCCTTACAATGAGCAGTTCTTC.

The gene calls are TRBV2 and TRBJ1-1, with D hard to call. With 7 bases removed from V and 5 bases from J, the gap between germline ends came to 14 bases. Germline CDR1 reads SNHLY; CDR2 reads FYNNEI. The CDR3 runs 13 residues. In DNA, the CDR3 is TGTGCCAGCACCTTAGACCTAGGGACTGAAGCTTTCTTT. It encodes CASTLDLGTEAFF.

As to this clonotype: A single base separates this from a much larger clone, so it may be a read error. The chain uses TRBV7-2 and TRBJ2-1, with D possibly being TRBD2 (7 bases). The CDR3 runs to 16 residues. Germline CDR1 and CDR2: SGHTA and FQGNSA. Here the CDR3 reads CASSPSLSGGGGEQCF. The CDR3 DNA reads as TGTGCCAGCAGCCCGAGTCTGAGCGGAGGGGGGGGTGAGCAGTGCTTC.

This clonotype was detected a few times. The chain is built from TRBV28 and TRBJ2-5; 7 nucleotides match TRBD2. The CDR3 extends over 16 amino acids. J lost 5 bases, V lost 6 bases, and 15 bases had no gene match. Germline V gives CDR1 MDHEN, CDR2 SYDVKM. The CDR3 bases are TGTGCCAGCAGGCCGCATTTAGGGAGGGCAAGTGAGACCCAGTACTTC. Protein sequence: CASRPHLGRASETQYF.

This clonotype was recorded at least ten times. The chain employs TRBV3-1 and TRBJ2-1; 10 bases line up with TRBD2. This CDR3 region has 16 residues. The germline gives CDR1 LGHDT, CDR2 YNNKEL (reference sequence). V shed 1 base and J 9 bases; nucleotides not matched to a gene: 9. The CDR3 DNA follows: TGTGCCAGCAGCCAAGTCCGGACTAGCGGCTTAGGTGAGCAGTTCTTC. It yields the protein CASSQVRTSGLGEQFF.

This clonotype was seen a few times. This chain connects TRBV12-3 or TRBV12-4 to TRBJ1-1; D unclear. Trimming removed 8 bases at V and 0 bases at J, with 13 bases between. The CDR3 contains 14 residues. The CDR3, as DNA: TGTGCCAGCTCTCAGGCCAGCATGAACACTGAAGCTTTCTTT. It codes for CASSQASMNTEAFF.

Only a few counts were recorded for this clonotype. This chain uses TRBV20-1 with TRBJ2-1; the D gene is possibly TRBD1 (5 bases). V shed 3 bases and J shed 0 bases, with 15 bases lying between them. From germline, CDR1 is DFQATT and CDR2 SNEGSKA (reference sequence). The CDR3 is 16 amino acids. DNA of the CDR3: TGCAGTGCTAGGCTCCCCTGGGGCTCCTCCTACAATGAGCAGTTCTTC. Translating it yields CSARLPWGSSYNEQFF.

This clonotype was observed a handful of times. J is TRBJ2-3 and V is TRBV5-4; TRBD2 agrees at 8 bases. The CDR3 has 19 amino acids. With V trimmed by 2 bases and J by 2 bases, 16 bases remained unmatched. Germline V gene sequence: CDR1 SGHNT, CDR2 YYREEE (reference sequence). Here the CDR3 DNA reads TGTGCCAGCAGCTTAGGGGAGACTAGCGAGACTCCCTACACAGATACGCAGTATTTT. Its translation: CASSLGETSETPYTDTQYF. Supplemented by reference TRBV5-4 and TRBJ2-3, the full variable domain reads ETGVTQSPTHLIKTRGQQVTLRCSSQSGHNTVSWYQQALGQGPQFIFQYYREEENGRGNFPPRFSGLQFPNYSSELNVNALELDDSALYLCASSLGETSETPYTDTQYFGPGTRLTVL.

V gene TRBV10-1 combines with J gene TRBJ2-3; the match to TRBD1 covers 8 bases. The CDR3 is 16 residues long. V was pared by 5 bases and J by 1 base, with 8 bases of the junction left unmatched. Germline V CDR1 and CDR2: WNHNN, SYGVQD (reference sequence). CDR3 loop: CASSQRTGQGTDTQYF. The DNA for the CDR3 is TGCGCCAGCAGTCAAAGGACGGGACAGGGCACAGATACGCAGTATTTT.

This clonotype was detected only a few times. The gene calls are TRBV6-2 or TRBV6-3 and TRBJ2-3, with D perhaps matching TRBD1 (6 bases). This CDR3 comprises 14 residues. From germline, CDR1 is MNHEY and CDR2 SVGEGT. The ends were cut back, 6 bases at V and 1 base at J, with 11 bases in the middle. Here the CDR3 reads CASRIQGGTDTQYF. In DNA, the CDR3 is TGTGCCAGCAGAATACAGGGAGGCACAGATACGCAGTATTTT.

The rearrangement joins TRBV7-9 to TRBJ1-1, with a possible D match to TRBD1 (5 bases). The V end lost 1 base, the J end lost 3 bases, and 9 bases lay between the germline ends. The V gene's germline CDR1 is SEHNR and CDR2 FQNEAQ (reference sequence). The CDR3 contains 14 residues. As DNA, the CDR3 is TGTGCCAGCAGCTTAGGAGGGGTTTACACTGAAGCTTTCTTT. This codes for CASSLGGVYTEAFF.

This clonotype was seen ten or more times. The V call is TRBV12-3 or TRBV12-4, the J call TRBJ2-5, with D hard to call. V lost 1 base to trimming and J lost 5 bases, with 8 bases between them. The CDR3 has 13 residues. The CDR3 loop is CASSLEGGETQYF. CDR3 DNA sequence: TGTGCCAGCAGTTTAGAGGGTGGGGAGACCCAGTACTTC.

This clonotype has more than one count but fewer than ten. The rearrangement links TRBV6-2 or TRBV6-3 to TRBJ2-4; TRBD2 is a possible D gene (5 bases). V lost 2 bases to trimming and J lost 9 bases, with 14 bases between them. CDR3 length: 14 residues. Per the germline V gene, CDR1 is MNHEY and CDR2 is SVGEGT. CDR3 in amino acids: CASSYIGVGSIQYF. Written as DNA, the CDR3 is TGTGCCAGCAGTTACATCGGGGTAGGCTCCATTCAGTACTTC.

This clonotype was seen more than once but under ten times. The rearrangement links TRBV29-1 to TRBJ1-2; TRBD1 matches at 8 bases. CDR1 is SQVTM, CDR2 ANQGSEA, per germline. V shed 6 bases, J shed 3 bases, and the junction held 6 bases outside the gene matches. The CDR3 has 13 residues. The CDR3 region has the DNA TGCAGCGTCCGCCAGGGACAGGACTATGGCTACACCTTC. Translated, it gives CSVRQGQDYGYTF.

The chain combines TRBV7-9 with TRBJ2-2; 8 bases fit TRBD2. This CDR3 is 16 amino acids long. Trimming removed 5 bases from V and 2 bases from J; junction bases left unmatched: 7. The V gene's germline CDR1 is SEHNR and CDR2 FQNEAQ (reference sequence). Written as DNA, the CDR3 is TGTGCCAGCAGCCCCCCGCTAGCGGGCAACACCGGGGAGCTGTTTTTT. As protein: CASSPPLAGNTGELFF.

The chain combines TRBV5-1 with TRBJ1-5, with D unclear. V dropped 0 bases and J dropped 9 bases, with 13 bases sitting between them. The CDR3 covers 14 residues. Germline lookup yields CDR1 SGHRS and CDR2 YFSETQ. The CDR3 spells CASSLEVGRPPQHF. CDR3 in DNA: TGCGCCAGCAGCTTGGAAGTCGGCCGGCCGCCCCAGCATTTT.

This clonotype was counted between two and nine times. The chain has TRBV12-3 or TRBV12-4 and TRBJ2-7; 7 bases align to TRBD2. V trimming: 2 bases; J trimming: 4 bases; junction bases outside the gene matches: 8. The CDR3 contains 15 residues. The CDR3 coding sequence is TGTGCCAGCAGTTTAATCGCTGGAGCGGGGTACGAGCAGTACTTC. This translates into CASSLIAGAGYEQYF.

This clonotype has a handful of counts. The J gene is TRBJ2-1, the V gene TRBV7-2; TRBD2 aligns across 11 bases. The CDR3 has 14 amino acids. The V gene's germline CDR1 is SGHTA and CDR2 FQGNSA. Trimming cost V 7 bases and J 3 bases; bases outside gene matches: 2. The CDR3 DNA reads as TGTGCCAGCAAGGGACTAGCGGTCTACAATGAGCAGTTCTTC. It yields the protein CASKGLAVYNEQFF.

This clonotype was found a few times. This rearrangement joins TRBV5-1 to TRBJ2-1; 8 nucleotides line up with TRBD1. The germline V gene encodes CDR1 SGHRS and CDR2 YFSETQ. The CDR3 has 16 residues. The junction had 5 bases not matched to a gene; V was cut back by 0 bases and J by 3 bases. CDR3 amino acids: CASSLALGQGYNEQFF. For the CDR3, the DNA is TGCGCCAGCAGCTTGGCACTTGGACAGGGCTACAATGAGCAGTTCTTC.